This is a list of T cell receptor beta chains from one sample in a study of read filtering for tumor transcriptome and immune sequencing. In TCRdb, the reads were re-called with MiXCR into one record per CDR3 protein. Among tens of thousands of distinct CDR3 sequences listed, 20% to 25% were seen once. Material for sequencing was a population of CD138-negative cells sorted from bone marrow. All receptors come from a donor at least 40 years old with multiple myeloma. Both conserved end residues are part of each CDR3. Fields, in order: CDR3 length, D gene, J gene, V gene, clone size, CDR3 protein, CDR3 DNA. The D gene is left open where the match is weak. The size field is filled for only some rows; it gives once, few, many or a size class.

len: 13
d_gene: NA
j_gene: TRBJ2-5
v_gene: TRBV6-5
abundance: NA
CDR3aa: CASRQGGEETQYF
CDR3nt: TGTGCCAGCAGACAGGGTGGGGAAGAGACCCAGTACTTC

len: 13
d_gene: NA
j_gene: TRBJ1-1
v_gene: TRBV2
abundance: medium-sized
CDR3aa: CASIRTATTEAFF
CDR3nt: TGTGCCAGCATCAGGACAGCCACAACTGAAGCTTTCTTT

len: 14
d_gene: NA
j_gene: TRBJ1-4
v_gene: TRBV5-1
abundance: many
CDR3aa: CASSFRDQGEKLFF
CDR3nt: TGCGCCAGCAGCTTTCGCGACCAGGGGGAAAAACTGTTTTTT

len: 15
d_gene: NA
j_gene: TRBJ1-4
v_gene: TRBV19
abundance: few
CDR3aa: CASTSSNSRNEKLFF
CDR3nt: TGTGCTTCAACGTCCTCCAACAGTCGAAATGAAAAACTGTTTTTT

len: 14
d_gene: NA
j_gene: TRBJ2-3
v_gene: TRBV5-5
abundance: NA
CDR3aa: CASSVDGRTDTQYF
CDR3nt: TGTGCCAGCAGCGTCGACGGTCGCACAGATACGCAGTATTTT

len: 16
d_gene: NA
j_gene: TRBJ2-1
v_gene: TRBV20-1
abundance: NA
CDR3aa: CSARDGRGPSYNEQFF
CDR3nt: TGCAGTGCTAGAGATGGTCGGGGGCCCTCCTACAATGAGCAGTTCTTC

len: 15
d_gene: NA
j_gene: TRBJ1-1
v_gene: TRBV14
abundance: NA
CDR3aa: CASSQDLGRRTEAFF
CDR3nt: TGTGCCAGCAGCCAAGATCTAGGGAGGAGGACTGAAGCTTTCTTT

len: 15
d_gene: NA
j_gene: TRBJ2-7
v_gene: TRBV11-2
abundance: NA
CDR3aa: CASSLAQGPAYEQYF
CDR3nt: TGTGCCAGCAGCTTAGCCCAGGGGCCTGCCTACGAGCAGTACTTC

len: 15
d_gene: NA
j_gene: TRBJ2-1
v_gene: TRBV3-1
abundance: NA
CDR3aa: CASSQNPTEGNEQFF
CDR3nt: TGTGCCAGCAGCCAAAATCCCACGGAAGGCAATGAGCAGTTCTTC

len: 19
d_gene: TRBD2
j_gene: TRBJ2-4
v_gene: TRBV6-7
abundance: NA
CDR3aa: CASSARGAGGPGAKNIQYF
CDR3nt: TGTGCCAGCAGCGCCCGGGGAGCGGGGGGGCCGGGAGCCAAAAACATTCAGTACTTC

len: 14
d_gene: NA
j_gene: TRBJ2-7
v_gene: TRBV6-2/TRBV6-3
abundance: NA
CDR3aa: CASSWGTLSYEQYF
CDR3nt: TGTGCCAGCAGTTGGGGGACACTCTCCTACGAGCAGTACTTC

len: 15
d_gene: NA
j_gene: TRBJ1-6
v_gene: TRBV27
abundance: many
CDR3aa: CASSYRTADNSPLHF
CDR3nt: TGTGCCAGCAGTTATAGGACGGCGGATAATTCACCCCTCCACTTT

len: 14
d_gene: NA
j_gene: TRBJ2-7
v_gene: TRBV20-1
abundance: many
CDR3aa: CSARPWGISDEQYF
CDR3nt: TGCAGTGCTAGGCCGTGGGGGATAAGTGACGAGCAGTACTTC

len: 13
d_gene: NA
j_gene: TRBJ2-7
v_gene: TRBV11-2
abundance: many
CDR3aa: CASSLGSSYEQYF
CDR3nt: TGTGCCAGCAGCTTAGGCAGTTCCTACGAGCAGTACTTC

len: 15
d_gene: TRBD1
j_gene: TRBJ2-7
v_gene: TRBV7-9
abundance: many
CDR3aa: CASSLAGTGVHEQYF
CDR3nt: TGTGCCAGCAGCTTAGCCGGGACAGGGGTGCACGAGCAGTACTTC

len: 15
d_gene: TRBD2
j_gene: TRBJ2-1
v_gene: TRBV20-1
abundance: NA
CDR3aa: CSAFGTSGFYNEQFF
CDR3nt: TGCAGTGCCTTTGGGACTAGCGGTTTTTACAATGAGCAGTTCTTC

len: 15
d_gene: NA
j_gene: TRBJ2-2
v_gene: TRBV5-1
abundance: NA
CDR3aa: CASSPRGLDTGELFF
CDR3nt: TGTGCCAGCAGCCCAAGGGGGTTGGACACCGGGGAGCTGTTTTTT

len: 19
d_gene: NA
j_gene: TRBJ2-3
v_gene: TRBV2
abundance: many
CDR3aa: CASSEDWWGPGRRTDTQYF
CDR3nt: TGTGCCAGCAGTGAAGATTGGTGGGGGCCGGGGAGACGCACAGATACGCAGTATTTT

len: 21
d_gene: TRBD2
j_gene: TRBJ2-1
v_gene: TRBV9
abundance: many
CDR3aa: CASSPRRGGLAGVLSYDEQFF
CDR3nt: TGTGCCAGCAGCCCTCGTAGGGGGGGACTAGCGGGGGTCCTCTCCTACGATGAGCAGTTCTTC

len: 14
d_gene: NA
j_gene: TRBJ2-1
v_gene: TRBV7-3
abundance: few
CDR3aa: CASSPTGIRNEQFF
CDR3nt: TGTGCCAGCAGCCCAACAGGGATCCGGAATGAGCAGTTCTTC

len: 12
d_gene: NA
j_gene: TRBJ1-1
v_gene: TRBV5-4
abundance: NA
CDR3aa: CASSHPNTEAFF
CDR3nt: TGTGCCAGCAGCCACCCAAACACTGAAGCTTTCTTT

len: 14
d_gene: TRBD1
j_gene: TRBJ1-6
v_gene: TRBV7-9
abundance: few
CDR3aa: CASSTGQGGSPLHF
CDR3nt: TGTGCCAGCAGCACGGGACAGGGTGGGTCACCCCTCCACTTT

len: 15
d_gene: NA
j_gene: TRBJ1-1
v_gene: TRBV24-1
abundance: many
CDR3aa: CATSDTRGGNTEAFF
CDR3nt: TGTGCCACCAGTGATACCAGGGGCGGGAACACTGAAGCTTTCTTT

len: 13
d_gene: TRBD1
j_gene: TRBJ2-5
v_gene: TRBV28
abundance: many
CDR3aa: CASSNRGRETQYF
CDR3nt: TGTGCCAGCAGCAACAGGGGTCGAGAGACCCAGTACTTC

len: 16
d_gene: NA
j_gene: TRBJ2-1
v_gene: TRBV2
abundance: many
CDR3aa: CASSLAIHPSDNEQFF
CDR3nt: TGTGCCAGCAGTCTCGCTATCCATCCAAGTGACAATGAGCAGTTCTTC

len: 15
d_gene: TRBD1
j_gene: TRBJ1-1
v_gene: TRBV7-8
abundance: many
CDR3aa: CASSPGQALASEAFF
CDR3nt: TGTGCCAGCAGCCCCGGACAGGCCCTAGCGAGTGAAGCTTTCTTT

len: 12
d_gene: TRBD1
j_gene: TRBJ2-7
v_gene: TRBV7-9
abundance: many
CDR3aa: CASTRGQGGQYF
CDR3nt: TGTGCCAGCACCCGGGGACAGGGTGGGCAGTACTTC

len: 12
d_gene: NA
j_gene: TRBJ2-5
v_gene: TRBV12-3/TRBV12-4
abundance: NA
CDR3aa: CASGFGEETQYF
CDR3nt: TGTGCCAGCGGTTTCGGAGAAGAGACCCAGTACTTC

len: 15
d_gene: NA
j_gene: TRBJ2-7
v_gene: TRBV20-1
abundance: many
CDR3aa: CSARDRIAASYEQYF
CDR3nt: TGCAGTGCTAGAGATAGGATAGCGGCCTCCTACGAGCAGTACTTC

len: 12
d_gene: NA
j_gene: TRBJ1-6
v_gene: TRBV3-1
abundance: many
CDR3aa: CASSPQGVPLHF
CDR3nt: TGTGCCAGCAGCCCCCAGGGTGTCCCCCTCCACTTT

len: 14
d_gene: NA
j_gene: TRBJ2-5
v_gene: TRBV27
abundance: many
CDR3aa: CASSGLGGRETQYF
CDR3nt: TGTGCCAGCAGTGGTTTGGGGGGGCGGGAGACCCAGTACTTC

len: 17
d_gene: TRBD2
j_gene: TRBJ2-2
v_gene: TRBV7-6
abundance: few
CDR3aa: CASSLSASGGNTGELFF
CDR3nt: TGTGCCAGCAGTCTATCAGCTAGCGGGGGTAACACCGGGGAGCTGTTTTTT

len: 16
d_gene: TRBD1
j_gene: TRBJ2-1
v_gene: TRBV11-1
abundance: few
CDR3aa: CASSTRDRGNYNEQFF
CDR3nt: TGTGCCAGCAGCACCCGGGACAGGGGGAATTACAATGAGCAGTTCTTC

len: 13
d_gene: NA
j_gene: TRBJ2-7
v_gene: TRBV7-9
abundance: many
CDR3aa: CASSLGLFYEQYF
CDR3nt: TGTGCCAGCAGCTTGGGCTTGTTCTACGAGCAGTACTTC

len: 14
d_gene: TRBD1
j_gene: TRBJ2-5
v_gene: TRBV5-1
abundance: NA
CDR3aa: CASSTGQGRETQYF
CDR3nt: TGCGCCAGCAGCACGGGACAGGGCCGGGAGACCCAGTACTTC